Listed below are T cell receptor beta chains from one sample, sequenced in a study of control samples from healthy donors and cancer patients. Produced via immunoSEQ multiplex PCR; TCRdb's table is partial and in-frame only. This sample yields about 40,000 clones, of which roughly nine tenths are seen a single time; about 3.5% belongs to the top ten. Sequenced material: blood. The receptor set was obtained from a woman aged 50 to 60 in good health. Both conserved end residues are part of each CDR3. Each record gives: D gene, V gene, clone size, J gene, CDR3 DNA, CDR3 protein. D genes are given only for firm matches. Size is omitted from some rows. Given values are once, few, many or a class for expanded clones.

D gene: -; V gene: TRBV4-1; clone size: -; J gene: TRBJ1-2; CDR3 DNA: TGCGCCAGCAGCCAAGAAAGGCGGGGAGGAGGCTACACCTTC; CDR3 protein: CASSQERRGGGYTF
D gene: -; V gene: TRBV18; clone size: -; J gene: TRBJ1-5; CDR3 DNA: TGTGCCAGCTCACCGGCCGGCCAGGCTAGCAATCAGCCCCAGCATTTT; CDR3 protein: CASSPAGQASNQPQHF
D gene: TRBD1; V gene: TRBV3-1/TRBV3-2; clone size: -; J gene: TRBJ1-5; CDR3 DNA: TGTGCCAGCAGACGACAGGGAAATCAGCCCCAGCATTTT; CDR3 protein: CASRRQGNQPQHF
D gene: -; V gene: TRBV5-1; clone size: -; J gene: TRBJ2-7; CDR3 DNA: TGCGCCAGTCCGGGCGTTGCCTACGAGCAGTACTTC; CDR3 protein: CASPGVAYEQYF
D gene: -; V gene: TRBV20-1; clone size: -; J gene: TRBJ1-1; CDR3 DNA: TGCAGTGCTCCGGACCTAGCTGAAGCTTTCTTT; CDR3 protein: CSAPDLAEAFF
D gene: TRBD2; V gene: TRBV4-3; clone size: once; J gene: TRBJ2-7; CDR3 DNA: TGCGCCAGCAGCCAAGGGACTAGCGGGGGGGCCTCCGAGGAGCAGTACTTC; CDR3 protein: CASSQGTSGGASEEQYF
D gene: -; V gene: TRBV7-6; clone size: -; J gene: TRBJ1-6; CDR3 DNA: TGTGCCAGCAGCTTTCAAAGGGAAAATTCACCCCTCCACTTT; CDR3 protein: CASSFQRENSPLHF
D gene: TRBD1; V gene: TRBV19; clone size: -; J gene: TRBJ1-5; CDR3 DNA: TGTGCCAGTAGTACGTCGGGACAGCTCAATCAGCCCCAGCATTTT; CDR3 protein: CASSTSGQLNQPQHF
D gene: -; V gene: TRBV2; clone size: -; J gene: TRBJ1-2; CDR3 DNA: TGTGCCAGCAGAGCCGACAGCTATGGCTACACCTTC; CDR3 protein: CASRADSYGYTF
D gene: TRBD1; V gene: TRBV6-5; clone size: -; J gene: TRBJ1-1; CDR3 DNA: TGTGCCAGCAGGGACAGGGTTGTCACTGAAGCTTTCTTT; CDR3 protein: CASRDRVVTEAFF
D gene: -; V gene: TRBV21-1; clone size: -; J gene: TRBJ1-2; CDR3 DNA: TGTGCCAGCAGCAAAGCACGATTGAGCTACACCTTC; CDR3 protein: CASSKARLSYTF
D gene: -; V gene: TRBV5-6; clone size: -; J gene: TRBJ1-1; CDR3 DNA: TGTGCCAGCAGTTCGGCGGGGGGCAACACTGAAGCTTTCTTT; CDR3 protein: CASSSAGGNTEAFF
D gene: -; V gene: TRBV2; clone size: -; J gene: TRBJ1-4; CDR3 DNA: TGTGCCAGCAGTGAAGGGGGGCTAAATGAAAAACTGTTTTTT; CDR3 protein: CASSEGGLNEKLFF
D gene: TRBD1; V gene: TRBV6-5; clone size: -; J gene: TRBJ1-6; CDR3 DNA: TGTGCCAGCAGAACCACCGGGACAGGGGGTTCACCCCTCCACTTT; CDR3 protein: CASRTTGTGGSPLHF
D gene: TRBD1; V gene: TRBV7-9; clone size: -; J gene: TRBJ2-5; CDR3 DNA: TGTGCCAGCACCCTAGGGACAGGGGCCGAGACCCAGTACTTC; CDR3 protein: CASTLGTGAETQYF
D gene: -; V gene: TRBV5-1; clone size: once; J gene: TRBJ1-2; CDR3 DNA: TGCGCCAGCAGCTTGGGTGGGAACCCTCCCTACACCTTC; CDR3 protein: CASSLGGNPPYTF
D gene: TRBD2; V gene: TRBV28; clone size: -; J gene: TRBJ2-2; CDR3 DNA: TGTGCCAGCGAGAGTAGCGGGGCAGCATACACCGGGGAGCTGTTTTTT; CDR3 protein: CASESSGAAYTGELFF
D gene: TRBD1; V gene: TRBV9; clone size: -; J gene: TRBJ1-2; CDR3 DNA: TGTGCCAGCAGCGGACAGGGAAGTGGGTACGGCTACACCTTC; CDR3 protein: CASSGQGSGYGYTF
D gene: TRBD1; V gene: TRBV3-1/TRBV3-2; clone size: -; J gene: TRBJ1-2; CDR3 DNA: TGTGCCAGCAGACCGGGACAGGGGGCTTCTGGCTACACCTTC; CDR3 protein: CASRPGQGASGYTF
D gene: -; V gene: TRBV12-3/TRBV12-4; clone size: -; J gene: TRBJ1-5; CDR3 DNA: TGTGCCAGCAGAAAAGGTAGGAATCAGCCCCAGCATTTT; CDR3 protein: CASRKGRNQPQHF
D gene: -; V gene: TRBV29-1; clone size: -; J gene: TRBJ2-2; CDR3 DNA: TGCAGCGTTCTGGGGCTACGTGACACCGGGGAGCTGTTTTTT; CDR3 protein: CSVLGLRDTGELFF
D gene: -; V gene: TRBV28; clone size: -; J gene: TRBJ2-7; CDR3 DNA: TGTGCCAGCGCAGGGAAGGGGATAGACGAGCAGTACTTC; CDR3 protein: CASAGKGIDEQYF
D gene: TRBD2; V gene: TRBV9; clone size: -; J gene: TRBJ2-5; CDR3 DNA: TGTGCCAGCCGCGCTGGGACTAGCGGGGGGGCCGGGGAGACCCAGTACTTC; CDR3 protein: CASRAGTSGGAGETQYF
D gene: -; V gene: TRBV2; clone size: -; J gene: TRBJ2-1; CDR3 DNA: TGTGCCAGCAGTACCCACAATGAGCAGTTCTTC; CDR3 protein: CASSTHNEQFF
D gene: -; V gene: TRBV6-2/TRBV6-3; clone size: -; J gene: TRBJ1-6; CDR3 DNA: TGTGCCAGCAGCCTGGGACATCTCCGGCCCCTCCACTTT; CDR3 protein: CASSLGHLRPLHF
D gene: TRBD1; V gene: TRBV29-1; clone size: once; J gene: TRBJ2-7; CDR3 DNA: TGCAGCGTGACAGGGACGGGAAGCGAGCAGTACTTC; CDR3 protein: CSVTGTGSEQYF
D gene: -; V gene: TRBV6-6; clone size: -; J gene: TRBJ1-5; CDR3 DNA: TGTGCCAGCAGTTACTCGGTTATGAGTAGCAATCAGCCCCAGCATTTT; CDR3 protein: CASSYSVMSSNQPQHF
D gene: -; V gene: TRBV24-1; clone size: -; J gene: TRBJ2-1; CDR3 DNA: TGTGCCACCAGTGATTTGTCCGGGACAAACAATGAGCAGTTCTTC; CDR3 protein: CATSDLSGTNNEQFF